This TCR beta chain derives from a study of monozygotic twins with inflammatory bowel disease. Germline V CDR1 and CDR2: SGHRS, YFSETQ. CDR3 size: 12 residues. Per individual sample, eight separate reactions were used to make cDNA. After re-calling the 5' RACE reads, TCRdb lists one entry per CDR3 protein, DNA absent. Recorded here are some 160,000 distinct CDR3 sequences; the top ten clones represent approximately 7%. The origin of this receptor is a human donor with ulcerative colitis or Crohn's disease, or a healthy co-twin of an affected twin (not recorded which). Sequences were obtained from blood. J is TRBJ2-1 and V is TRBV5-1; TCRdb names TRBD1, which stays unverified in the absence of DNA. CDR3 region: CASDRGGNEQFF. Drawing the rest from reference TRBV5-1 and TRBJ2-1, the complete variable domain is KAGVTQTPRYLIKTRGQQVTLSCSPISGHRSVSWYQQTPGQGLQFLFEYFSETQRNKGNFPGRFSGRQFSNSRSEMNVSTLELGDSALYLCASDRGGNEQFFGPGTRLTVL.